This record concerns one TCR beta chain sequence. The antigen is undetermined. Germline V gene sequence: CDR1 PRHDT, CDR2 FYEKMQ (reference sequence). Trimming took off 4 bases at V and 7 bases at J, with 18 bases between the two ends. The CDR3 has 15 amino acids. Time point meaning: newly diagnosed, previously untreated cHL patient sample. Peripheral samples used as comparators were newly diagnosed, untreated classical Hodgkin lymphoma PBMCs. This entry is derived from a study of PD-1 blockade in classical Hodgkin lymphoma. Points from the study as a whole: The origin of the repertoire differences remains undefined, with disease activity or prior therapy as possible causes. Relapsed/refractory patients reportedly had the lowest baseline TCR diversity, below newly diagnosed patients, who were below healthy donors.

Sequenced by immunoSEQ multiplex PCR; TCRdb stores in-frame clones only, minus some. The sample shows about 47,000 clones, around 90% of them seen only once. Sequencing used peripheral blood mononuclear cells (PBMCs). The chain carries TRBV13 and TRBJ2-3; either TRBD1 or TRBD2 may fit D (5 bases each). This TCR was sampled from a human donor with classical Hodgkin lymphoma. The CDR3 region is CASSSTRDHLNTQYF. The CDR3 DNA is TGTGCCAGCAGCTCTACCAGGGACCACTTGAATACGCAGTATTTT. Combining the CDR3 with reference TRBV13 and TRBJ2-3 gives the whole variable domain AAGVIQSPRHLIKEKRETATLKCYPIPRHDTVYWYQQGPGQDPQFLISFYEKMQSDKGSIPDRFSAQQFSDYHSELNMSSLELGDSALYFCASSSTRDHLNTQYFGPGTRLTVL.